A single sample gave rise to the 5 T cell receptor beta chains below, sequenced in a study of vaccination and CD4 T cells after COVID-19. These TCRs' antigens remain unknown. This sample's treatment: approximately 10-day PBMC culture with coronavirus spike peptide pools or control peptides (ViraFEST assay). An Oncomine TCR Beta short-read assay was used to sequence the DNA from cultured CD4+ T cells. TCRdb reanalysed the PCR reads using MiXCR and keeps one entry per CDR3 protein. The sample contains about 16,000 distinct CDR3 sequences, less than 35% of which appear only once. Sequenced: cultured CD4+ T cells from blood. These receptor sequences come from a human donor with COVID-19.

In nucleotides, the CDR3 is TGTGCCAGCAGACAGGTGGCTCAGGCGGGGACTGAAGCTTTCTTT. Translation: CASRQVAQAGTEAFF. The rearrangement joins TRBV6-2 or TRBV6-3 to TRBJ1-1; tentative D call: TRBD1 (5 bases). V dropped 6 bases and J dropped 5 bases, with 19 bases sitting between them. CDR1 and CDR2 from the germline V gene are MNHEY and SVGEGT. The CDR3 extends over 15 amino acids.

The chain uses TRBV7-3 and TRBJ2-5, with TRBD2 matching over 11 bases. The CDR3 loop spans 17 amino acids. Germline CDR1 is SGHTA and CDR2 is FQGTGA. V was pared by 2 bases and J by 4 bases, with 9 bases of the junction left unmatched. The CDR3 sequence: CASSLRSGGARGETQYF. CDR3 sequence (DNA): TGTGCCAGCAGCTTACGTAGCGGGGGGGCTCGGGGAGAGACCCAGTACTTC.

J is TRBJ1-2 and V is TRBV19; D gene ambiguous. From germline, CDR1 is LNHDA and CDR2 SQIVND (reference sequence). The CDR3 is made up of 15 amino acids. V dropped 4 bases and J dropped 2 bases, with 14 bases sitting between them. The CDR3 sequence is CASSRPQTQNYGYTF. DNA for the CDR3: TGTGCCAGTAGTAGACCCCAGACCCAAAACTATGGCTACACCTTC.

In this sample, this clonotype turned up a few times. Written as DNA, the CDR3 is TGCAGTGCTTCTTTTGACGGGGGGCGATTTCTTGGGAACACTGAAGCTTTCTTT. It yields the protein CSASFDGGRFLGNTEAFF. V usage is TRBV20-1 and J usage is TRBJ1-1; maybe TRBD1 (6 bases). The V gene's germline CDR1 is DFQATT and CDR2 SNEGSKA (reference sequence). V lost 5 bases to trimming and J lost 1 base, with 26 bases between them. The CDR3 runs to 18 residues.

This clonotype turned up a few times. This chain uses TRBV7-2 with TRBJ2-5; 7 bases line up with TRBD1. From germline, CDR1 is SGHTA and CDR2 FQGNSA. The junction had 5 bases not matched to a gene; V was cut back by 5 bases and J by 2 bases. There are 14 residues in the CDR3. The CDR3 nucleotides are TGTGCCAGCAGCCCCCTGGGACAGCAAGAGACCCAGTACTTC. It translates to CASSPLGQQETQYF.